Following are 28 T cell receptor delta chains from one sample sequenced in a study of gamma-delta chains in newborns, infants, children. TCRdb used CATT to re-call clones from the reads. The sample comprises a few thousand delta-chain clones, more than 12% of which are singletons, and about 25% rests with the top ten. The sample here was blood, taken at baseline. These receptors all come from a child who was a newborn, infant or young child, either healthy, febrile or measles-vaccinated (not recorded which).

In this sample, this clone is medium-sized. The chain joins TRDV2 to TRDJ3, with 7 bases lining up with TRDD3. This CDR3 is 18 amino acids long. Trimming cost V 2 bases and J 0 bases; bases outside gene matches: 6. Germline CDR1 and CDR2: GEAIGNYY and EKD. CDR3 sequence: CACDKLLGSSWDTRQMFF. The CDR3 nucleotides read TGTGCCTGTGACAAGTTACTGGGGAGCTCCTGGGACACCCGACAGATGTTTTTC.

The table lists this clone with many counts. This chain connects TRDV2 to TRDJ3; 11 bases are shared with TRDD3. Germline loops: CDR1 GEAIGNYY, CDR2 EKD. V was clipped by 1 base and J by 0 bases; unmatched bases: 25. The CDR3 covers 26 residues. The CDR3 here is CACDTTVSGGYGPPSRRSWDTRQMFF. CDR3 coding DNA: TGTGCCTGTGACACAACCGTGAGTGGGGGATACGGTCCTCCAAGTCGCCGCTCCTGGGACACCCGACAGATGTTTTTC.

In the case of this clone: This clone may be a read error of a much larger clone one base away. This sample also contains other DNA sequences that code for the same CDR3. This chain links TRDV3 with TRDJ1; perhaps TRDD2 as D (5 bases). The CDR3 loop spans 12 amino acids. The V end lost 5 bases, the J end lost 2 bases, and 12 bases lay between the germline ends. The germline CDR1 and CDR2 sequences are TVYSNPD and GDNSRS (reference sequence). The CDR3 loop is CAAILLTDKLIF. CDR3 sequence (DNA): TGTGCCGCTATCCTCCTAACCGATAAACTCATCTTT.

This clone is classed as large (0.1 to 1%). CDR3 protein: CAFKEGRWGMHTDKLIF. Here the CDR3 DNA reads TGTGCCTTTAAGGAGGGTAGGTGGGGGATGCACACCGATAAACTCATCTTT. The genes are TRDV3 and TRDJ1; 8 positions match TRDD3. This CDR3 has 17 residues. Germline values: CDR1 TVYSNPD, CDR2 GDNSRS (reference sequence). Unmatched junction bases numbered 13, after V lost 1 base and J lost 0 bases. Full variable domain (remainder filled in from reference TRDV3 and TRDJ1): CDKVTQSSPDQTVASGSEVVLLCTYDTVYSNPDLFWYRIRPDYSFQFVFYGDNSRSEGADFTQGRFSVKHILTQKAFHLVISPVRTEDSATYYCAFKEGRWGMHTDKLIFGKGTRVTVEP.

By share, this clone counts as medium-sized (0.01 to 0.1%). The rearrangement links TRDV2 to TRDJ3; tentatively, D is TRDD3 (6 bases). Germline loops: CDR1 GEAIGNYY, CDR2 EKD. V lost 1 base to trimming and J lost 0 bases, with 12 bases between them. The CDR3 loop spans 18 amino acids. In nucleotides, the CDR3 is TGTGCCTGTGACACTGGGGGCCACAGCTCCTGGGACACCCGACAGATGTTTTTC. Translated: CACDTGGHSSWDTRQMFF.

This chain uses TRDV2 with TRDJ3; D may correspond to TRDD2 or TRDD3 (5 bases each). The V end was cut by 3 bases, the J end by 0 bases, with 26 bases between. The CDR3 is 22 residues long. The germline CDR1 and CDR2 sequences are GEAIGNYY and EKD. The CDR3: CACDYTYTAGGPSSWDTRQMFF. The CDR3 region has the DNA TGTGCCTGTGACTACACCTACACGGCCGGGGGCCCAAGCTCCTGGGACACCCGACAGATGTTTTTC.

This clone has more than one count but fewer than ten. The chain links TRDV2 to TRDJ3; 10 bases are a match to TRDD3. Germline V gives CDR1 GEAIGNYY, CDR2 EKD. The junction had 9 bases not matched to a gene; V was cut back by 3 bases and J by 2 bases. There are 19 residues in the CDR3. The CDR3 DNA is TGTGCCTGTGACGTACTACTGGGGGATGAAACCTGGGACACCCGACAGATGTTTTTC. Translation gives CACDVLLGDETWDTRQMFF.

As to this clone: The same CDR3 also results from other DNA sequences found in this sample. The V gene is TRDV2, the J gene TRDJ1, with 13 bases matching TRDD3. The trim removed 0 bases at V and 0 bases at J, leaving 9 bases unmatched. From germline, CDR1 is GEAIGNYY and CDR2 EKD. The CDR3 totals 19 residues. The chain's CDR3 is CACDTLILGDTRNTDKLIF. The CDR3, as DNA: TGTGCCTGTGACACCCTTATACTGGGGGATACGAGGAACACCGATAAACTCATCTTT.

Concerning this clone: A much larger clone differs by one base, so this may be a read error. V and J are TRDV2 and TRDJ1; D ambiguous. CDR1 GEAIGNYY and CDR2 EKD come from the germline V gene. The length of the CDR3 is 13 residues. The CDR3 protein is CACDPIRTDKPIF. The CDR3 DNA reads TGTGCCTGTGACCCAATCCGCACCGATAAACCCATCTTT.

On this clone itself: A far more abundant clone sits one base away, making this likely a read error. This rearrangement joins TRDV2 to TRDJ1, with D perhaps given as TRDD2 or TRDD3 (7 bases each). The germline V and J ends were trimmed by 0 bases and 0 bases, with 37 bases remaining between them. The CDR3 loop spans 24 amino acids. Germline V gene data show CDR1 as GEAIGNYY and CDR2 as EKD. The CDR3, as DNA: TGTGCCTGTGACACCCTGAGCTTTCCTACGGCGATAATGAGGGATACTTCGTACACCGATAAACTCATCTTT. Protein sequence: CACDTLSFPTAIMRDTSYTDKLIF.

There are a few counts of this clone. The chain couples TRDV2 to TRDJ1, with 13 bases aligning to TRDD3. The V and J ends lost 3 bases and 0 bases, in that order; junction bases with no gene match: 9. The CDR3 spans 18 residues. Germline values: CDR1 GEAIGNYY, CDR2 EKD. DNA for the CDR3: TGTGCCTGTGACCCCGTACTGGGGGATACGACGTACACCGATAAACTCATCTTT. Protein product: CACDPVLGDTTYTDKLIF.

A remark on this clone: One base separates it from a far larger clone, so it is likely a read error. Other DNA sequences within the sample encode an identical CDR3. The chain combines TRDV2 with TRDJ1; 8 bases fit TRDD3. After removal of 1 base from V and 0 bases from J, the junction contained 6 bases not matched to a gene. The germline CDR1 and CDR2 sequences are GEAIGNYY and EKD. This CDR3 is 16 amino acids long. CDR3 sequence (DNA): TGTGCCTGTGACACGCTGGGGGACATGTACACCGATAAACTCATCTTT. Translated, it gives CACDTLGDMYTDKLIF.

V and J are TRDV1 and TRDJ1; 12 bases line up with TRDD3. The CDR3 is 25 residues long. Germline V gene data show CDR1 as TSWWSYY and CDR2 as QGS. Unmatched junction bases numbered 27, after V lost 1 base and J lost 0 bases. The CDR3, as DNA: TGTGCTCTTGGGGAACGGGGGGGCCGACCCCCTTACTGGGGGATACAGGCGGTTTACACCGATAAACTCATCTTT. Its translation is CALGERGGRPPYWGIQAVYTDKLIF.

This clone has a handful of counts. A junction boundary mismatches the germline segment, possibly from a read error. The chain joins TRDV2 to TRDJ3, with 7 bases fitting TRDD3. CDR1 and CDR2 from the germline V gene are GEAIGNYY and EKD. The CDR3 loop spans 21 amino acids. Here the CDR3 reads CACDTAGGQNAFSRDTRQMFF. CDR3 in DNA: TGTGCCTGTGACACAGCTGGGGGCCAAAACGCCTTCTCCCGGGACACCCGACAGATGTTTTTC.

This clone is medium-sized by share. This chain uses TRDV2 with TRDJ1; 7 bases are shared with TRDD3. The germline CDR1 and CDR2 sequences are GEAIGNYY and EKD. The CDR3 sequence is 16 residues long. The junction had 10 bases not matched to a gene; V was cut back by 4 bases and J by 0 bases. CDR3 in amino acids: CACEPLGVTYTDKLIF. The DNA of the CDR3 is TGTGCCTGTGAACCTCTGGGGGTAACGTACACCGATAAACTCATCTTT.

This clone was recorded many times. The chain recombines TRDV2 with TRDJ1; TRDD3 aligns across 7 bases. J gave up 0 bases and V 3 bases, and 9 bases lay outside the gene matches. Looked up from germline, CDR1 is GEAIGNYY and CDR2 is EKD. The CDR3 is 16 residues long. The DNA for the CDR3 is TGTGCCTGTGACGGGGTGGGGGAACAGTACACCGATAAACTCATCTTT. Translation: CACDGVGEQYTDKLIF.

This clone showed up just a few times. V gene TRDV3 combines with J gene TRDJ1, with TRDD2 identical over 7 bases. In germline, CDR1 is TVYSNPD, CDR2 GDNSRS (reference sequence). After removal of 5 bases from V and 8 bases from J, the junction contained 8 bases not matched to a gene. This CDR3 spans 11 amino acids. CDR3 residues: CAAHFLGKLIF. CDR3 bases: TGTGCCGCCCACTTCCTAGGCAAACTCATCTTT.

In its sample, this clone ranks as medium-sized. The chain carries TRDV2 and TRDJ3, with 10 bases identical to TRDD3. Germline loops: CDR1 GEAIGNYY, CDR2 EKD. The length of the CDR3 is 19 residues. The junction had 5 bases not matched to a gene; V was cut back by 1 base and J by 0 bases. The CDR3 reads CACDTLGDRSSWDTRQMFF. The DNA of the CDR3 is TGTGCCTGTGACACGCTGGGGGATAGGAGCTCCTGGGACACCCGACAGATGTTTTTC.

This sequence joins TRDV2 and TRDJ1; 12 nucleotides agree with TRDD3. This CDR3 has 18 amino acids. V gave up 2 bases and J gave up 0 bases; unmatched junction bases: 9. Germline loops: CDR1 GEAIGNYY, CDR2 EKD. The CDR3 region has the DNA TGTGCCTGTGACAGTCTACTGGGGGATACCCGCTACACCGATAAACTCATCTTT. This encodes CACDSLLGDTRYTDKLIF.

The chain has TRAV29/DV5 and TRDJ1; D is unresolved. Trimming pared 4 bases from V and 8 bases from J, leaving 21 bases between. The CDR3 totals 14 residues. The germline gives CDR1 NSMFDY, CDR2 ISSIKDK. The CDR3 nucleotides read TGTGCAGCATCCCTGGATCGTTCCCGACGAAAACTCATCTTT. Its translation: CAASLDRSRRKLIF.

By share of the sample, this clone is medium-sized. The chain uses TRDV3 and TRDJ1, with D possibly TRDD2 on 6 matching bases. The length of the CDR3 is 12 residues. Germline lookup yields CDR1 TVYSNPD and CDR2 GDNSRS (reference sequence). V was trimmed by 5 bases and J by 7 bases, leaving 17 bases between them. The CDR3 reads CAPLPRTVKLIF. The CDR3 nucleotides read TGTGCCCCCCTTCCCCGTACGGTTAAACTCATCTTT.

J is TRDJ1 and V is TRDV1; 9 bases are a match to TRDD2. Germline assignment: CDR1 TSWWSYY and CDR2 QGS. Trimming took 1 base from V and 10 from J; bases not matched to a gene: 22. The CDR3 covers 19 residues. The DNA of the CDR3 is TGTGCTCTTGGGGAACCTCGGACCTTCCTACGGCTGGGGAACTCCGGACTCATCTTT. Translated: CALGEPRTFLRLGNSGLIF.

This clone came up a few times. This DNA's translation differs at residue 3 from TCRdb's protein, which comes from a much larger clone; a read error is likely, and the protein shown is translated from the DNA. CDR3 protein: CARDSLGDTQPDKLIF. In nucleotides, the CDR3 is TGTGCCCGTGACAGCTTGGGGGATACGCAGCCCGATAAACTCATCTTT. V usage is TRDV2 and J usage is TRDJ1; 11 bases match TRDD3. The CDR3 is 16 residues long. The germline gives CDR1 GEAIGNYY, CDR2 EKD.

On this clone itself: TCRdb has a much larger clone's protein, which differs at residue 7 from the translation of this DNA, likely because of a read error; what is shown is the protein translated from the DNA. The chain joins TRDV3 to TRDJ1, with D perhaps TRDD3 (5 bases). The CDR3 extends over 16 amino acids. V lost 3 bases and J lost 2, with 22 bases in between. The germline CDR1 and CDR2 sequences are TVYSNPD and GDNSRS (reference sequence). CDR3: CAFRGGCWAGTDKLIF. The CDR3 DNA follows: TGTGCCTTCCGGGGGGGGTGCTGGGCTGGAACCGATAAACTCATCTTT.

This clone occurred a few times. The chain has TRDV1 and TRDJ1, with TRDD3 matching over 9 bases. This CDR3 has 23 residues. The V segment lost 0 bases and the J segment 4 bases; nucleotides outside the gene matches: 27. Germline CDR1 and CDR2: TSWWSYY and QGS. The CDR3 here is CALGELFKESFLPYWGKGDKLIF. Here the CDR3 DNA reads TGTGCTCTTGGGGAACTTTTTAAGGAGTCCTTCCTCCCGTACTGGGGGAAGGGCGATAAACTCATCTTT.

This clone is hyperexpanded within its sample. The same CDR3 is also encoded by other DNA sequences in this sample. This chain joins TRDV3 and TRDJ1; 13 bases are a match to TRDD3. The CDR3 runs 19 residues. The junction had 16 bases not matched to a gene; V was cut back by 2 bases and J by 1 base. Per germline, CDR1 TVYSNPD and CDR2 GDNSRS (reference sequence). CDR3 sequence: CAFAPLPTGGYEVTDKLIF. CDR3 in DNA: TGTGCCTTTGCCCCCCTTCCTACTGGGGGATACGAGGTCACCGATAAACTCATCTTT.

This clone was seen more than once but under ten times. The chain links TRDV1 to TRDJ1; 13 nucleotides agree with TRDD3. V was clipped by 5 bases and J by 3 bases; unmatched bases: 15. The CDR3 has 19 residues. Looked up from germline, CDR1 is TSWWSYY and CDR2 is QGS. CDR3 coding DNA: TGTGCTCTTGGGATCAGTCCCCCTTACTGGGGGATACGCGCCGATAAACTCATCTTT. Encoded protein: CALGISPPYWGIRADKLIF.

By share, this clone ranks as medium-sized. This chain connects TRDV2 to TRDJ1; D ambiguous. Germline V gene data show CDR1 as GEAIGNYY and CDR2 as EKD. Trimming took off 5 bases at V and 1 base at J, with 10 bases between the two ends. CDR3 size: 13 residues. DNA for the CDR3: TGTGCCTGTGCCCCCCTAATCACCGATAAACTCATCTTT. The encoded protein is CACAPLITDKLIF.